The 20 T cell receptor beta chains presented below share a single source sample, sequenced in a study of T cell repertoires in cytomegalovirus infection. TCRdb used MiXCR to reprocess the reads, holding one entry per CDR3 protein. This sample has some 200,000 distinct CDR3 sequences, with around two fifths found just once. For these TCRs, the target antigens are not known. The starting material was CD8+ T cells from cultured PBMCs, obtained from culture after CMV antigen stimulation. The receptors here all came from a human donor in good health (CMV status not recorded). Some clones in this sample may be carry-over from other donors' samples.

The table lists this clonotype with many counts. The rearrangement joins TRBV20-1 to TRBJ2-1, with 8 bases that match TRBD1. Germline values: CDR1 DFQATT, CDR2 SNEGSKA (reference sequence). The CDR3 runs 15 residues. V gave up 0 bases and J gave up 2 bases; unmatched junction bases: 3. The DNA for the CDR3 is TGCAGTGCTAGAGAAGGACAGGGACCCTACAATGAGCAGTTCTTC. Translating it yields CSAREGQGPYNEQFF.

The chain combines TRBV12-3 or TRBV12-4 with TRBJ2-7; maybe TRBD2 (6 bases). The CDR3 length is 14 residues. V was clipped by 5 bases and J by 3 bases, with 14 bases between them. CDR3 bases: TGTGCCAGCAGTCCTTCGGGGGAGTACTACGAGCAGTACTTC. Its protein product is CASSPSGEYYEQYF.

The chain carries TRBV6-5 and TRBJ2-7; 7 bases align to TRBD1. Germline V gives CDR1 MNHEY, CDR2 SVGAGI. This CDR3 has 15 residues. The ends lost 2 bases at V and 4 bases at J; junction bases unmatched: 8. CDR3 amino acids: CASSYRTGFTYEQYF. The DNA for the CDR3 is TGTGCCAGCAGTTACCGGACAGGTTTCACTTACGAGCAGTACTTC.

The V call is TRBV11-1, the J call TRBJ2-3; perhaps TRBD2 as D (6 bases). The CDR3 runs to 16 residues. Germline V gene lookup returns CDR1 SGHAT and CDR2 FQDESV (reference sequence). Trimming took 5 bases from V and 4 from J, leaving 19 bases between them. Written as DNA, the CDR3 is TGTGCCAGCAGCCCCCTAAAATGGGGGGAGGCAGATACGCAGTATTTT. It specifies CASSPLKWGEADTQYF.

This clonotype turned up a few times. The V call is TRBV2, the J call TRBJ2-4, with 9 bases fitting TRBD1. Germline loops: CDR1 SNHLY, CDR2 FYNNEI. The junction had 3 bases not matched to a gene; V was cut back by 9 bases and J by 0 bases. The CDR3 is 14 amino acids. This chain's CDR3 is CARVQGAAKNIQYF. CDR3 in DNA: TGTGCCAGAGTACAGGGGGCAGCCAAAAACATTCAGTACTTC.

This clonotype was counted between two and nine times. V and J are TRBV27 and TRBJ1-6, with unresolved D. The CDR3 has 16 amino acids. Trimming removed 0 bases from V and 10 bases from J, with 16 bases in between. Germline V CDR1 and CDR2: MNHEY, SMNVEV (reference sequence). In nucleotides, the CDR3 is TGTGCCAGCAGTTTATCGGACGGGGAAAGGCACTCACCCCTCCACTTT. This translates into CASSLSDGERHSPLHF.

V and J are TRBV7-7 and TRBJ2-2; D gene uncertain. The CDR3 totals 13 residues. V shed 1 base and J shed 7 bases, with 7 bases lying between them. Germline V gives CDR1 SSHAT, CDR2 FNYEAQ (reference sequence). The CDR3 nucleotides are TGTGCCAGCAGCTTAGATAGGAGCGGGGAGCTGTTTTTT. This encodes CASSLDRSGELFF.

The chain combines TRBV27 with TRBJ2-1, with D tentatively TRBD1 (6 bases). The germline CDR1 and CDR2 sequences are MNHEY and SMNVEV (reference sequence). V lost 5 bases, J lost 9 bases, and 14 bases lay in between. The CDR3 runs 13 residues. CDR3: CASSLTGYGEQFF. In DNA, the CDR3 is TGTGCCAGCAGTCTTACAGGGTATGGTGAGCAGTTCTTC.

The chain employs TRBV7-9 and TRBJ2-5; 8 bases align to TRBD1. Trimming removed 1 base from V and 2 bases from J; junction bases left unmatched: 0. Per the germline V gene, CDR1 is SEHNR and CDR2 is FQNEAQ (reference sequence). The CDR3 runs 14 residues. The CDR3 loop reads CASSLGTGQETQYF. CDR3 in DNA: TGTGCCAGCAGCTTAGGGACAGGGCAAGAGACCCAGTACTTC.

This clonotype was counted a single time. The chain couples TRBV4-2 to TRBJ1-1; 7 positions match TRBD1. Germline trimming cut 0 bases from V and 1 base from J; bases unmatched to any gene: 8. The CDR3 consists of 17 residues. The germline CDR1 and CDR2 sequences are LGHNA and YNFKEQ. The CDR3 is CASSQESRGYQNTEAFF. DNA of the CDR3: TGTGCCAGCAGCCAAGAGAGCAGGGGGTACCAGAACACTGAAGCTTTCTTT.

This clonotype was counted a few times. This chain joins TRBV6-5 and TRBJ2-3, with 11 bases matching TRBD1. In germline, CDR1 is MNHEY, CDR2 SVGAGI. CDR3 size: 16 residues. Unmatched junction bases numbered 5, after V lost 2 bases and J lost 4 bases. The CDR3 spells CASSYPGQGEADTQYF. CDR3 nucleotide sequence: TGTGCCAGCAGTTACCCGGGACAGGGGGAGGCAGATACGCAGTATTTT.

The chain combines TRBV7-6 with TRBJ2-3, with D perhaps matching TRBD1 (5 bases). The CDR3 runs 15 residues. Trimming cost V 7 bases and J 7 bases, with 21 bases left between them. CDR1 and CDR2 (germline): SGHVS, FNYEAQ. CDR3 region: CASTEAWQGRYTQYF. The CDR3 DNA is TGTGCCAGCACCGAAGCCTGGCAGGGTCGATATACGCAGTATTTT.

This clonotype was counted only a few times. The chain uses TRBV5-1 and TRBJ2-3; 9 bases fit TRBD1. The CDR3 contains 14 residues. Germline trimming cut 4 bases from V and 2 bases from J; bases unmatched to any gene: 2. Germline values: CDR1 SGHRS, CDR2 YFSETQ. The CDR3 DNA reads TGCGCCAGCAGCGGGACAGGGATCACAGATACGCAGTATTTT. Its protein product is CASSGTGITDTQYF.

This clonotype occurred many times. The CDR3 DNA reads TGTGCCAGCAGCCTCAGACACATGAGCTCCTACGAGCAGTACTTC. It encodes CASSLRHMSSYEQYF. The chain couples TRBV7-2 to TRBJ2-7; no definite D call. The germline V gene encodes CDR1 SGHTA and CDR2 FQGNSA. V lost 5 bases, J lost 0 bases, and 14 bases lay in between. The CDR3 is made up of 15 amino acids.

As regards this clonotype: The CDR3 ends on some other residue instead of the conserved phenylalanine or tryptophan, so this is likely a read error. The chain carries TRBV11-2 and TRBJ2-1, with D unclear. Trimming shortened V by 0 bases and J by 7 bases, and 4 bases separated the two germline ends. This CDR3 has 12 amino acids. Germline assignment: CDR1 SGHAT and CDR2 FQNNGV. DNA of the CDR3: TGTGCCAGCAGCTTAGACTCAAATGAGCAGTTCTTA. Its protein is CASSLDSNEQFL.

The J gene is TRBJ1-6, the V gene TRBV7-8; D gene unclear. The germline V and J ends were trimmed by 8 bases and 0 bases, with 11 bases remaining between them. CDR1 and CDR2 (germline): SGHVS, FQNEAQ. The CDR3 loop spans 15 amino acids. Here the CDR3 DNA reads TGTGCCAGCGGGAGGAAGAGCTCCTATAATTCACCCCTCCACTTT. The encoded protein is CASGRKSSYNSPLHF.

The rearrangement uses TRBV7-3 and TRBJ2-1, with 8 nucleotides matching TRBD1. The germline gives CDR1 SGHTA, CDR2 FQGTGA. The trim removed 0 bases at V and 6 bases at J, leaving 7 bases unmatched. This CDR3 is built from 16 residues. The CDR3 loop is CASSLTPTGVSNEQFF. The CDR3 DNA reads as TGTGCCAGCAGCTTAACCCCGACAGGGGTTAGCAATGAGCAGTTCTTC. Variable domain in full (rest from reference TRBV7-3 and TRBJ2-1): GAGVSQTPSNKVTEKGKYVELRCDPISGHTALYWYRQSLGQGPEFLIYFQGTGAADDSGLPNDRFFAVRPEGSVSTLKIQRTERGDSAVYLCASSLTPTGVSNEQFFGPGTRLTVL.

The V and J genes are TRBV20-1 and TRBJ1-2; no firm D call. V shed 3 bases and J shed 5 bases, with 4 bases lying between them. Germline CDR1 and CDR2: DFQATT and SNEGSKA (reference sequence). The CDR3 is made up of 10 amino acids. This CDR3 reads CSASVYGYTF. The CDR3 nucleotides are TGCAGTGCTAGTGTATATGGCTACACCTTC.

This clonotype was counted a few times. This chain links TRBV7-9 with TRBJ1-2, with TRBD1 matching over 11 bases. In germline, CDR1 is SEHNR, CDR2 FQNEAQ (reference sequence). The junction had 1 base not matched to a gene; V was cut back by 3 bases and J by 1 base. The CDR3 totals 15 residues. The CDR3 DNA is TGTGCCAGCAGCTTGGGACAGGGGGATAACTATGGCTACACCTTC. Its translation: CASSLGQGDNYGYTF.

The chain employs TRBV7-9 and TRBJ1-1; 7 bases align to TRBD1. The CDR3 contains 15 residues. The junction had 9 bases not matched to a gene; V was cut back by 5 bases and J by 3 bases. Germline CDR1 reads SEHNR; CDR2 reads FQNEAQ (reference sequence). CDR3 DNA: TGTGCCAGCAGCCTACGACAGGGTCCGGACACTGAAGCTTTCTTT. Amino acid sequence: CASSLRQGPDTEAFF.